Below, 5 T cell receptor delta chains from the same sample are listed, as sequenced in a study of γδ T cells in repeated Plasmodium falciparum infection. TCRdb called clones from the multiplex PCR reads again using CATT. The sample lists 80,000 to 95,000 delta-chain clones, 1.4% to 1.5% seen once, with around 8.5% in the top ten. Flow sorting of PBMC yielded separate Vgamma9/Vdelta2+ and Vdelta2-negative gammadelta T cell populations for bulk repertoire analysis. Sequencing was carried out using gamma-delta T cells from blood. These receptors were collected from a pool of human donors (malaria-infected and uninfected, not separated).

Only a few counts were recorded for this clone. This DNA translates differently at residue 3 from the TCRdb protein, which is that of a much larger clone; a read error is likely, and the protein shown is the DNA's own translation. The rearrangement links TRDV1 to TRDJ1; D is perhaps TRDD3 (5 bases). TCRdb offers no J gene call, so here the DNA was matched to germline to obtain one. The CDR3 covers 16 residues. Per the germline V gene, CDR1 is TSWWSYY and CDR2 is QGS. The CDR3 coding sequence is TGTGCTCATGGGGAACCCCGGATCCGTATGCCCGATAAACTCATCTTT. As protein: CAHGEPRIRMPDKLIF.

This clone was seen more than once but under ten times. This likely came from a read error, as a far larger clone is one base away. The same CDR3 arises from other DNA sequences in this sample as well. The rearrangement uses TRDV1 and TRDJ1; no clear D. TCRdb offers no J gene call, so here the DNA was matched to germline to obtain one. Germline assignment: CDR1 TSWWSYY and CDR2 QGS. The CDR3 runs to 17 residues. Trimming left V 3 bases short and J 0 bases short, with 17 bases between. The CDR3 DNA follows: TGTGCTCTTGGGGAGCTAGCACTTGGGCATGACACCGATAAACTCATCTTT. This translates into CALGELALGHDTDKLIF.

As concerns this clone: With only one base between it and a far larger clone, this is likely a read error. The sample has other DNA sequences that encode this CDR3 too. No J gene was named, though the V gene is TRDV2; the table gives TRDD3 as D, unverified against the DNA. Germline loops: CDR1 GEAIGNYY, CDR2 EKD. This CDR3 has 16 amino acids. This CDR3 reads CACDTVGGPTPDKLIF. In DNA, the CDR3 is TGTGCCTGTGACACCGTTGGGGGCCCCACCCCCGATAAGCTCATCTTT.

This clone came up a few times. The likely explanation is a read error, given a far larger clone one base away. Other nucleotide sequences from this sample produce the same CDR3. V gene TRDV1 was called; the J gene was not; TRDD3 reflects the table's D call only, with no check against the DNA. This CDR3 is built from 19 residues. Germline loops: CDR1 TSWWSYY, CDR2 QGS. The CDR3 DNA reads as TGTGCTCTTGGGGAAATCACGTACTGGGGGATACTTTGGCCCGATAAGCTCATCTTT. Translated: CALGEITYWGILWPDKLIF.

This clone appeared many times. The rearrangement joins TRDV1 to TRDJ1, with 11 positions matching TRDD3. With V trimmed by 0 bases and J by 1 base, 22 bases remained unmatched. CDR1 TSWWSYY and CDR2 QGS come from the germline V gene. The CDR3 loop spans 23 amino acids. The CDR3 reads CALGELTPFCSYWGIVGTDKLIF. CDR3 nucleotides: TGTGCTCTTGGGGAACTAACCCCCTTTTGTTCTTACTGGGGGATAGTGGGCACCGATAAACTCATCTTT.